The 13 T cell receptor beta chains below come from one sample, sequenced in a study of pediatric ulcerative colitis. Assay used: immunoSEQ multiplex PCR; TCRdb lists only in-frame clones, some missing. Among 10,000 or so clones listed, over 80% were seen once. The sequencing input was blood. The origin of the receptors is a girl aged 5 to 17 with moderate ulcerative colitis.

This chain joins TRBV9 and TRBJ2-4, with D perhaps matching TRBD1 (5 bases). Germline CDR1 is SGDLS and CDR2 is YYNGEE. Trimming left V 4 bases short and J 0 bases short, with 8 bases between. The CDR3 runs 14 residues. The CDR3 is CASSQGQAKNIQYF. CDR3 DNA sequence: TGTGCCAGCAGCCAAGGACAAGCCAAAAACATTCAGTACTTC.

This clone was detected only once. This chain links TRBV9 with TRBJ2-3; 11 positions agree with TRBD2. The CDR3 spans 19 residues. Germline CDR1 is SGDLS and CDR2 is YYNGEE. V trimming: 3 bases; J trimming: 2 bases; junction bases outside the gene matches: 14. The CDR3 DNA reads TGTGCCAGCAGCGCCGAGGGTCTAGCGGGAGGCACCTACACAGATACGCAGTATTTT. Its protein product is CASSAEGLAGGTYTDTQYF.

V is TRBV5-5 and J is TRBJ2-1; TRBD2 aligns across 12 bases. CDR1 and CDR2 (germline): SGHKS, YYEKEE (reference sequence). With V trimmed by 4 bases and J by 10 bases, 15 bases remained unmatched. The CDR3 is made up of 17 amino acids. CDR3 region: CASSHSPSGREVREQFF. CDR3 coding DNA: TGTGCCAGCAGCCATTCCCCTAGCGGGAGGGAAGTTAGGGAGCAGTTCTTC.

The rearrangement uses TRBV10-3 and TRBJ1-1; D uncertain. CDR3 length equals 16 residues. V was shortened by 4 bases and J by 4 bases, with 19 bases between the two germline ends. The germline V gene encodes CDR1 ENHRY and CDR2 SYGVKD. The CDR3 bases are TGTGCCATCAGTGGTTCGTCGGGATATACCGTCACTGAAGCTTTCTTT. Translating gives CAISGSSGYTVTEAFF.

The chain is built from TRBV11-2 and TRBJ2-2; D ambiguous. With 7 bases removed from V and 0 bases from J, the gap between germline ends came to 15 bases. CDR3 length equals 16 residues. Germline CDR1 is SGHAT and CDR2 is FQNNGV. In DNA form, the CDR3 reads TGTGCCAGCAACTGGGCTTTTGCCTCGAACACCGGGGAGCTGTTTTTT. It is translated as CASNWAFASNTGELFF. The full variable domain, with the rest looked up from reference TRBV11-2 and TRBJ2-2, is EAGVAQSPRYKIIEKRQSVAFWCNPISGHATLYWYQQILGQGPKLLIQFQNNGVVDDSQLPKDRFSAERLKGVDSTLKIQPAKLEDSAVYLCASNWAFASNTGELFFGEGSRLTVL.

The chain carries TRBV5-1 and TRBJ2-3, with 10 bases identical to TRBD2. Germline V gives CDR1 SGHRS, CDR2 YFSETQ. Unmatched junction bases numbered 8, after V lost 0 bases and J lost 1 base. This CDR3 comprises 18 residues. The CDR3, as DNA: TGCGCCAGCAGCTTGGTGCCTAGCGGGAGTGGGGGCACAGATACGCAGTATTTT. Translating it yields CASSLVPSGSGGTDTQYF.

The chain couples TRBV9 to TRBJ2-2; D is undetermined. Germline assignment: CDR1 SGDLS and CDR2 YYNGEE. V was clipped by 4 bases and J by 7 bases, with 14 bases between them. This CDR3 is 14 amino acids long. DNA of the CDR3: TGTGCCAGCAGCCCCCGACACATGGGCGGGGAGCTGTTTTTT. Translated, it gives CASSPRHMGGELFF.

V usage is TRBV5-1 and J usage is TRBJ2-5; 7 nucleotides match TRBD2. This CDR3 has 16 residues. Germline CDR1 SGHRS, CDR2 YFSETQ. Unmatched junction bases numbered 14, after V lost 4 bases and J lost 5 bases. DNA of the CDR3: TGCGCCAGCAGCGACTTAACTAGCGAGGGGCGCGAGACCCAGTACTTC. Its protein is CASSDLTSEGRETQYF.

The chain has TRBV5-1 and TRBJ2-1; the D gene is possibly TRBD1 (6 bases). V shed 6 bases and J shed 5 bases, with 21 bases lying between them. CDR1 and CDR2 from the germline V gene are SGHRS and YFSETQ. This CDR3 contains 16 residues. CDR3 sequence: CASKSRPQGMNNEQFF. Written as DNA, the CDR3 is TGCGCCAGCAAATCACGGCCACAGGGAATGAACAATGAGCAGTTCTTC. Full variable domain (rest looked up from reference TRBV5-1 and TRBJ2-1): KAGVTQTPRYLIKTRGQQVTLSCSPISGHRSVSWYQQTPGQGLQFLFEYFSETQRNKGNFPGRFSGRQFSNSRSEMNVSTLELGDSALYLCASKSRPQGMNNEQFFGPGTRLTVL.

The CDR3, as DNA: TGTGCCAGCAGGAACAGAGCAGGGCCCCTCCACTTT. The encoded protein is CASRNRAGPLHF. The rearrangement joins TRBV13 to TRBJ1-6; TRBD1 might be the D (5 bases). Per germline, CDR1 PRHDT and CDR2 FYEKMQ (reference sequence). The CDR3 is 12 amino acids. Deletions cut 6 bases from V and 13 bases from J, with 13 bases between.

J is TRBJ1-2 and V is TRBV19, with 7 bases fitting TRBD1. Looked up from germline, CDR1 is LNHDA and CDR2 is SQIVND (reference sequence). This CDR3 spans 15 amino acids. The junction had 6 bases not matched to a gene; V was cut back by 1 base and J by 4 bases. The CDR3 DNA follows: TGTGCCAGTAGTATAGCCACAGGGGATAGCTATGGCTACACCTTC. This sequence encodes CASSIATGDSYGYTF.

In regard to this clone: At one boundary the junction diverges from the germline segment, which might be a read error. The CDR3 bases are TGTGCTAGCAGCCAAGATGGGGTCACTGAAGCTTTCTTT. Translating it yields CASSQDGVTEAFF. The chain joins TRBV7-7 to TRBJ1-1; no firm D call. This CDR3 contains 13 residues. In germline, CDR1 is SSHAT, CDR2 FNYEAQ (reference sequence).

The chain joins TRBV7-3 to TRBJ2-1; 11 bases are a match to TRBD2. J gave up 5 bases and V 4 bases, and 4 bases lay outside the gene matches. In germline, CDR1 is SGHTA, CDR2 FQGTGA. The CDR3 loop spans 15 amino acids. The CDR3 spells CASSSGTSGNNEQFF. The CDR3 DNA is TGTGCCAGCAGCTCGGGGACTAGCGGAAACAATGAGCAGTTCTTC.